This record looks at one T cell receptor beta chain sequence and its context. The repertoire was sequenced with immunoSEQ multiplex PCR; TCRdb's copy has only in-frame clones and lacks some. The sample has 2 million to 2.5 million clones; approximately 96% are singletons. The CDR3 sequence is 17 residues long. Per the germline V gene, CDR1 is SGHAT and CDR2 is FQNNGV. J lost 4 bases, V lost 5 bases, and 11 bases had no gene match. These data are taken from a study of shared clonotypes between healthy human individuals. The chain combines TRBV11-2 with TRBJ2-5, with TRBD2 identical over 12 bases. The sample consisted of naive CD4+ T cells sorted from blood. Subset denoted: CD45RA+ positively selected. This receptor was taken from a man younger than 35 in good health. In nucleotides, the CDR3 is TGTGCCAGCAGCCCCCCTGGGCTAGCGGGAGGGCGAGAGACCCAGTACTTC. Translating gives CASSPPGLAGGRETQYF.